This T cell receptor beta chain comes out of a study of cytomegalovirus exposure and HLA in healthy donors. PCR used 60 Vbeta primers and 13 Jbeta primers. TCRdb's copy holds only in-frame clones and misses some; the assay was immunoSEQ multiplex PCR. The sample yields around 82,000 clones, about four fifths seen once. With regard to this clone: Within the sample, other DNA sequences also encode this same CDR3.

The ends were cut back, 0 bases at V and 4 bases at J, with 13 bases in the middle. This CDR3 contains 15 residues. CDR1 SGHNT and CDR2 YYREEE come from the germline V gene (reference sequence). This clonotype originated in a male donor in good health and CMV-seropositive. Material for sequencing was PBMCs. The chain uses TRBV5-4 and TRBJ1-2; D is perhaps TRBD1 (5 bases). In DNA, the CDR3 is TGTGCCAGCAGCTTGGCCGCGGGGCAAGCCTATGGCTACACCTTC. Its protein is CASSLAAGQAYGYTF. Supplemented by reference TRBV5-4 and TRBJ1-2, the full variable domain reads ETGVTQSPTHLIKTRGQQVTLRCSSQSGHNTVSWYQQALGQGPQFIFQYYREEENGRGNFPPRFSGLQFPNYSSELNVNALELDDSALYLCASSLAAGQAYGYTFGSGTRLTVV.